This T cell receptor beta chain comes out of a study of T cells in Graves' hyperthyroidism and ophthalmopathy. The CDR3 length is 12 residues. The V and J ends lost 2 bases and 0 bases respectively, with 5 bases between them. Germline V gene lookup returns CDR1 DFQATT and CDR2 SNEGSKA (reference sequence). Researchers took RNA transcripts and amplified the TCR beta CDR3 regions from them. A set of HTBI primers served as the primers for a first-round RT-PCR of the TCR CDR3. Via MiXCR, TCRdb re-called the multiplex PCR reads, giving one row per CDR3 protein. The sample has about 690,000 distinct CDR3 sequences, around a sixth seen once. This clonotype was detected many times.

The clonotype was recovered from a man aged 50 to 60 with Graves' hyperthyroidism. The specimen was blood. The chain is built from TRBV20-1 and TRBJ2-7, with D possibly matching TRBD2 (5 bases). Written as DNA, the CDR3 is TGCAGTGCTAGACGGGACTCCTACGAGCAGTACTTC. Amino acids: CSARRDSYEQYF.